Below are 20 T cell receptor beta chains sequenced from a single sample in a study of cytomegalovirus exposure and HLA in healthy donors. PCR employed 60 Vbeta and 13 Jbeta primers. Here immunoSEQ multiplex PCR was the method, and the copy in TCRdb shows in-frame clones only, minus some. In the table there are a few hundred thousand clones, 65% to 85% of which are singletons. The sample was PBMCs. The receptors were gathered from a man in his thirties or forties in good health and CMV-seronegative.

The chain has TRBV27 and TRBJ2-2, with TRBD1 matching over 10 bases. Germline values: CDR1 MNHEY, CDR2 SMNVEV (reference sequence). This CDR3 region has 15 residues. Trimming took 4 bases from V and 4 from J; bases not matched to a gene: 3. In nucleotides, the CDR3 is TGTGCCAGCAGTTCGACAGGGGGCCTCACCGGGGAGCTGTTTTTT. Amino acid sequence: CASSSTGGLTGELFF.

In this sample, this clone turned up a few times. The rearrangement joins TRBV7-2 to TRBJ2-1; the D gene is possibly TRBD2 (7 bases). Trimming pared 2 bases from V and 8 bases from J, leaving 19 bases between. The CDR3 is made up of 16 amino acids. Germline CDR1 and CDR2: SGHTA and FQGNSA. In DNA, the CDR3 is TGTGCCAGCAGCTTATATTTCTCGGGGGGCCAGGATGAGCAGTTCTTC. This codes for CASSLYFSGGQDEQFF.

The V gene is TRBV5-6, the J gene TRBJ1-2; possibly TRBD1 for D (6 bases). CDR3 size: 13 residues. V shed 4 bases and J shed 4 bases, with 11 bases lying between them. Germline assignment: CDR1 SGHDT and CDR2 YYEEEE. The CDR3 DNA reads TGTGCCAGCAGCCGCAGGGGCGCCTATGGCTACACCTTC. Encoded protein: CASSRRGAYGYTF. The complete variable domain, with remaining parts taken from reference TRBV5-6 and TRBJ1-2, reads DAGVTQSPTHLIKTRGQQVTLRCSPKSGHDTVSWYQQALGQGPQFIFQYYEEEERQRGNFPDRFSGHQFPNYSSELNVNALLLGDSALYLCASSRRGAYGYTFGSGTRLTVV.

The gene calls are TRBV7-9 and TRBJ2-7; D may be TRBD2 (6 bases). Germline V gives CDR1 SEHNR, CDR2 FQNEAQ (reference sequence). The CDR3 runs to 14 residues. V was shortened by 4 bases and J by 3 bases, with 13 bases between the two germline ends. This CDR3 reads CASSSNTGSYEQYF. In DNA, the CDR3 is TGTGCCAGCAGCTCGAATACCGGGAGCTACGAGCAGTACTTC.

V gene TRBV4-1 combines with J gene TRBJ1-5; D might be TRBD1 (6 bases). V was shortened by 4 bases and J by 3 bases, with 13 bases between the two germline ends. The CDR3 has 15 residues. Germline lookup yields CDR1 MGHRA and CDR2 YSYEKL. The CDR3 loop is CASSPGAANNQPQHF. As DNA, the CDR3 is TGCGCCAGCAGCCCAGGGGCAGCTAACAATCAGCCCCAGCATTTT.

This clone is a singleton in its sample. The genes are TRBV30 and TRBJ1-3, with no clear D. Trimming left V 0 bases short and J 3 bases short, with 18 bases between. CDR3 length: 17 residues. Germline CDR1 reads GTSNPN; CDR2 reads SVGIG (reference sequence). CDR3 sequence: CAWSVRGFYRVGNTIYF. CDR3 nucleotides: TGTGCCTGGAGTGTCCGTGGGTTTTACAGAGTTGGAAACACCATATATTTT.

The chain has TRBV6-1 and TRBJ2-7; a possible D gene is TRBD1 (5 bases). The CDR3 totals 12 residues. The V end lost 7 bases, the J end lost 2 bases, and 9 bases lay between the germline ends. The germline gives CDR1 MNHNS, CDR2 SASEGT. The CDR3 sequence: CASTDMPYEQYF. CDR3 nucleotides: TGTGCCAGCACGGACATGCCCTACGAGCAGTACTTC.

The genes are TRBV5-1 and TRBJ2-1; D is unresolved. CDR1 and CDR2 from the germline V gene are SGHRS and YFSETQ. This CDR3 region has 14 residues. Trimming took 1 base from V and 0 from J, leaving 5 bases between them. CDR3 nucleotide sequence: TGCGCCAGCAGCTTGTCTAGCTCCTACAATGAGCAGTTCTTC. This translates into CASSLSSSYNEQFF.

The chain has TRBV28 and TRBJ2-1; TRBD2 matches 10 bases. J lost 5 bases, V lost 4 bases, and 14 bases had no gene match. There are 18 residues in the CDR3. CDR1 is MDHEN and CDR2 is SYDVKM in the germline V gene. DNA of the CDR3: TGTGCCAGCAGTTCGTATGAACTAGCGGGGAGAACAAACAATGAGCAGTTCTTC. This gives the protein CASSSYELAGRTNNEQFF. Full variable domain (remainder filled in from reference TRBV28 and TRBJ2-1): DVKVTQSSRYLVKRTGEKVFLECVQDMDHENMFWYRQDPGLGLRLIYFSYDVKMKEKGDIPEGYSVSREKKERFSLILESASTNQTSMYLCASSSYELAGRTNNEQFFGPGTRLTVL.

V usage is TRBV4-2 and J usage is TRBJ2-1; 11 nucleotides match TRBD2. J gave up 8 bases and V 0 bases, and 9 bases lay outside the gene matches. CDR1 is LGHNA, CDR2 YNFKEQ, per germline. CDR3 size: 17 residues. Here the CDR3 DNA reads TGTGCCAGCAGCCAAGATCTCTTTAGCGGGGGGGCCGATGAGCAGTTCTTC. The encoded protein is CASSQDLFSGGADEQFF.

This clone has a handful of counts. The V gene is TRBV6-5, the J gene TRBJ1-2; D unclear. V gave up 0 bases and J gave up 7 bases, with 9 bases separating them. CDR1 MNHEY and CDR2 SVGAGI come from the germline V gene. This CDR3 spans 13 amino acids. The CDR3 bases are TGTGCCAGCAGTTACTCTTCTTCGGGTGGCTACACCTTC. Translated, it gives CASSYSSSGGYTF.

The rearrangement links TRBV7-9 to TRBJ2-6; 7 nucleotides match TRBD1. Trimming cost V 0 bases and J 2 bases; bases outside gene matches: 1. CDR1 is SEHNR and CDR2 is FQNEAQ in the germline V gene (reference sequence). This CDR3 is built from 16 residues. This chain's CDR3 is CASSLATGAGANVLTF. For the CDR3, the DNA is TGTGCCAGCAGCTTAGCCACAGGGGCTGGGGCCAACGTCCTGACTTTC.

The V call is TRBV20-1, the J call TRBJ1-1; D possibly corresponds to TRBD1 (5 bases). The CDR3 sequence is 11 residues long. Trimming cost V 6 bases and J 4 bases, with 9 bases left between them. Germline-derived CDR1 and CDR2 are DFQATT and SNEGSKA (reference sequence). The CDR3 DNA reads TGCAGTGCATGGAGGGGCACTGAAGCTTTCTTT. Protein sequence: CSAWRGTEAFF.

As to this clone: One end of the junction does not line up with germline, which may come from a read error. The V gene is TRBV6-1, the J gene TRBJ1-1; D might be TRBD1 (5 bases). CDR1 MNHNS and CDR2 SASEGT come from the germline V gene. The length of the CDR3 is 15 residues. As DNA, the CDR3 is TGTGCCAGCAGCGAAGAAGGGGCAGGTAGCACTGAAGCTTTCTTT. It specifies CASSEEGAGSTEAFF.

The chain recombines TRBV2 with TRBJ1-5, with no clear D. The CDR3 loop spans 14 amino acids. The ends were cut back, 4 bases at V and 4 bases at J, with 11 bases in the middle. From germline, CDR1 is SNHLY and CDR2 FYNNEI. This CDR3 reads CASSVEGVNQPQHF. Here the CDR3 DNA reads TGTGCCAGCAGTGTGGAGGGTGTTAATCAGCCCCAGCATTTT. Supplemented by reference TRBV2 and TRBJ1-5, the full variable domain reads EPEVTQTPSHQVTQMGQEVILRCVPISNHLYFYWYRQILGQKVEFLVSFYNNEISEKSEIFDDQFSVERPDGSNFTLKIRSTKLEDSAMYFCASSVEGVNQPQHFGDGTRLSIL.

The V and J genes are TRBV5-4 and TRBJ2-6, with no clear D. From germline, CDR1 is SGHNT and CDR2 YYREEE (reference sequence). The V gene lost 2 bases and the J gene lost 2 bases, with 2 bases spanning the gap. CDR3 length: 13 residues. CDR3 sequence (DNA): TGTGCCAGCAGCTTCACTGGGGCCAACGTCCTGACTTTC. Its protein is CASSFTGANVLTF.

V gene TRBV6-5 combines with J gene TRBJ1-1; D remains unclear. V gave up 2 bases and J gave up 10 bases, with 23 bases separating them. The CDR3 has 16 amino acids. The germline V gene encodes CDR1 MNHEY and CDR2 SVGAGI. The CDR3 region is CASSYGPILFGSGAFF. The CDR3, as DNA: TGTGCCAGCAGTTACGGGCCCATTCTATTCGGAAGTGGAGCTTTCTTT.

V is TRBV5-1 and J is TRBJ2-1; 7 positions match TRBD1. Germline CDR1 is SGHRS and CDR2 is YFSETQ. This CDR3 has 14 residues. J lost 8 bases, V lost 3 bases, and 8 bases had no gene match. In DNA, the CDR3 is TGCGCCAGCAGCTCTAGACAGGGTTGGGATGAGCAGTTCTTC. Translating it yields CASSSRQGWDEQFF.

This rearrangement joins TRBV7-3 to TRBJ2-2; 10 bases map to TRBD1. There are 15 residues in the CDR3. The junction had 5 bases not matched to a gene; V was cut back by 5 bases and J by 5 bases. CDR1 and CDR2 (germline): SGHTA, FQGTGA. The CDR3, as DNA: TGTGCCAGCAGCCGGGACAGGGGTTTGACCGGGGAGCTGTTTTTT. The encoded protein is CASSRDRGLTGELFF.

The chain has TRBV2 and TRBJ2-3; TRBD2 agrees at 11 bases. The germline V gene has CDR1 SNHLY and CDR2 FYNNEI. CDR3 length equals 18 residues. The ends lost 7 bases at V and 3 bases at J; junction bases unmatched: 15. CDR3 bases: TGTGCCAGCACCCCGATCTTACTACTAGCGGGGGCGACAGATACGCAGTATTTT. Its protein is CASTPILLLAGATDTQYF. Filled out from reference TRBV2 and TRBJ2-3, the complete variable domain reads EPEVTQTPSHQVTQMGQEVILRCVPISNHLYFYWYRQILGQKVEFLVSFYNNEISEKSEIFDDQFSVERPDGSNFTLKIRSTKLEDSAMYFCASTPILLLAGATDTQYFGPGTRLTVL.